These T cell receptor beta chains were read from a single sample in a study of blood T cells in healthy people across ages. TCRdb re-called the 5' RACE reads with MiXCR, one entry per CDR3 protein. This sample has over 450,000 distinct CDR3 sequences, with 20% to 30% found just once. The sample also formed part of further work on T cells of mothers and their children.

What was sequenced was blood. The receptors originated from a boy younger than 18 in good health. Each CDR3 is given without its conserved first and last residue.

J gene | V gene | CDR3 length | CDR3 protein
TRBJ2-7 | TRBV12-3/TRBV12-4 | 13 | ASSSPVSGYYEQY
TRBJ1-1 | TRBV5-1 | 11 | ASSLMGVSEAF
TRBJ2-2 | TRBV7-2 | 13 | ASSWETGYTGELF
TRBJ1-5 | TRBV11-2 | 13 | ASSLLVTGDQPQH
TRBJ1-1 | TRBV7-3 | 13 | ASSTSGGTVTEAF
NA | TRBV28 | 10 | ASSLPAVEQY
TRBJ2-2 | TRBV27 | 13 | ASSFGQGGTGELF
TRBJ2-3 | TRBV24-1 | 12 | ATSDKGSRDTQY
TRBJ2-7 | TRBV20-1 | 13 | SARESGGEAYEQY
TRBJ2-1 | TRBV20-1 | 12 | SAKTGGDYNEQF
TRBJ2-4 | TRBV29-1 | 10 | SVGQGENIQY
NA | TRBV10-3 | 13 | VISESGTGGYEQY
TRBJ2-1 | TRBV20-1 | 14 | SASPRTSGRYNEQF
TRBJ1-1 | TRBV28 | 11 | ASSRTGPGEAF
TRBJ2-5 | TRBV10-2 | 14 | ASSALGQGAGETQY
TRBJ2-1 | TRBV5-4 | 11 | ASSLQSGNEQF
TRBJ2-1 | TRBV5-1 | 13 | ASSRGTESYNEQF
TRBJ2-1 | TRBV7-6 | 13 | ASRDSPAGPREQF
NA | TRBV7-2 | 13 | ASSRATSGGNEQY
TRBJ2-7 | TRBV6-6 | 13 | ASSYSVKGGIEQY
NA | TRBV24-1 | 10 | ATSGDSREQY
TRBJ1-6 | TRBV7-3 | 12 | ASSLKGRGSPLH
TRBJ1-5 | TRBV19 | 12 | ASTRTYSNQPQH
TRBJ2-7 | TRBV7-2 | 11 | ASSLDYIYEQY
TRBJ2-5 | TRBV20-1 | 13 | SASSSGRAWETQY
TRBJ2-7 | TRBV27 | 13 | ASSSEHQGINEQY
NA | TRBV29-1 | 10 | SVGKQGTEQY
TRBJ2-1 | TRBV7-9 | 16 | VSSLKGGLAGGDNEQF
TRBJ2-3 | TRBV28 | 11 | ASRRQRTDTQY
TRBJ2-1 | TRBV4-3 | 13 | ASSAGQGAPNEQF
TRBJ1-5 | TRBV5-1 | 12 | ASSLGGSEQPQH
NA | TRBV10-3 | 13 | AISENTGLRDEQY
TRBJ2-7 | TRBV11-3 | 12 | ASSLSRGAGEQY
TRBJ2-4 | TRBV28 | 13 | ASSFSTVAKNIQY
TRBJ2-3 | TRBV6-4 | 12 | ASSEGGGTDTQY
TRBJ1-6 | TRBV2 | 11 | ATGRHTELPLH
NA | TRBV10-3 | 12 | AISPGTSGYEQY
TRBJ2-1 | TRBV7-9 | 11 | ASTLRGENEQF